Sequencing of this T cell receptor (beta chain) was carried out in a study of T cells expressing NK-cell markers. TCRdb reprocessed the 5' RACE reads, with one entry per CDR3 protein and no DNA. Here the sample table reports some 460,000 distinct CDR3 sequences. The CDR3 covers 12 residues. Sequencing was carried out using blood T cells: a sorted CD56 or NKG2C T cell subset, CD4+ or CD8+ T cells, or bulk PBMC T cells (not recorded which). The rearrangement uses TRBV12-3 or TRBV12-4 and TRBJ2-3; the TCRdb D gene call, TRBD2, has no DNA to confirm it. The clonotype originates from a woman between 50 and 59 years old in good health. The CDR3: CASSFVREAQYF.